One sample yielded the 15 T cell receptor delta chains listed below, sequenced in a study of γδ T cells in repeated Plasmodium falciparum infection. Flow sorting of PBMC yielded separate Vgamma9/Vdelta2+ and Vdelta2-negative gammadelta T cell populations for bulk repertoire analysis. TCRdb re-called the multiplex PCR reads using CATT. The table records approximately 93,000 delta-chain clones, less than 1% of them present only once. Sequenced material: gamma-delta T cells from blood. The receptor set was obtained from a pool of human donors (malaria-infected and uninfected, not separated).

In its sample, this clone was seen a few times. The protein given by TCRdb reflects a much larger clone and differs at residue 16 from this DNA's translation, likely from a read error; the protein shown is the DNA's translation. J is TRDJ2 and V is TRDV2; D gene unclear. CDR3 length: 19 amino acids. Per germline, CDR1 GEAIGNYY and CDR2 EKD. In DNA, the CDR3 is TGTGCCTGTGACACCGTTGGTCCCGTCCCCCGCCCTTTGACAGCAAAACTCTTCTTT. Protein: CACDTVGPVPRPLTAKLFF.

A word on this clone: This DNA's translation differs at residue 9 from TCRdb's protein, which comes from a much larger clone; a read error is likely, and the protein shown is translated from the DNA. CDR3 amino acids: CALGDSHRGGYVYTDKLIF. CDR3 DNA sequence: TGTGCTCTTGGGGACTCCCATCGAGGTGGATACGTATACACCGATAAACTCATCTTT. V and J are TRDV1 and TRDJ1, with TRDD3 matching over 7 bases. The J gene is absent in TCRdb and was assigned here via DNA matching to germline. The V gene end was trimmed by 3 bases and the J gene end by 0 bases; junction bases not matched to a gene: 16. The germline V gene has CDR1 TSWWSYY and CDR2 QGS. The CDR3 length is 19 residues.

About this clone itself: The protein TCRdb gives is from a much larger clone and does not agree with this DNA's translation at residue 4, likely a read error; the protein shown here comes from the DNA. This chain links TRDV1 with TRDJ1; 10 bases fit TRDD3. The CDR3 extends over 18 amino acids. V lost 11 bases, J lost 1 base, and 19 bases stayed unmatched. Germline lookup yields CDR1 TSWWSYY and CDR2 QGS. CDR3 sequence (DNA): TGTGCTTACACAAGTCCCCTGGGGGATAGCCGGTGCACCGATAAACTCATCTTT. It yields the protein CAYTSPLGDSRCTDKLIF.

This clone was picked up a small number of times. One base separates it from a far larger clone, so it is likely a read error. The genes are TRDV1 and TRDJ1; TRDD3 agrees at 7 bases. TCRdb is silent on the J gene; assignment here came from matching the DNA to germline. Germline V gene data show CDR1 as TSWWSYY and CDR2 as QGS. This CDR3 has 21 amino acids. The CDR3 loop is CALGVDPRQGDRSSTGDKLIF. Written as DNA, the CDR3 is TGCGCTCTTGGGGTGGATCCTAGGCAGGGGGATCGTTCAAGCACCGGCGATAAACTCATCTTT.

In the case of this clone: Germline is not matched at one junction end, which may reflect a read error. The chain links TRDV2 to TRDJ1; 7 bases fit TRDD3. TCRdb leaves out the J gene; it was filled in here by matching the DNA to germline. From germline, CDR1 is GEAIGNYY and CDR2 EKD. The CDR3 is 19 amino acids. CDR3 sequence reads: CACDSLGDPALMYTDRLIF. The CDR3 DNA reads TGTGCCTGTGACTCGTTGGGGGACCCTGCTTTGATGTACACCGATAGACTCATCTTT.

Remarks on this clone: This likely reflects a read error, since a far larger clone is one base away. Here the CDR3 DNA reads TGCGCCTGTGACACCACCTCAGGATACGTAAAGAAGGACACCGATAAACTCATCTTT. This codes for CACDTTSGYVKKDTDKLIF. The V gene is TRDV2, the J gene TRDJ1; 7 bases match TRDD3. No J gene was available from TCRdb, and it was assigned here by a germline match of the DNA. The CDR3 loop spans 19 amino acids. From germline, CDR1 is GEAIGNYY and CDR2 EKD.

To note about this clone: TCRdb pairs this DNA with a much larger clone's protein that differs at residue 8, likely a read error; the protein shown was translated from the DNA. The CDR3 loop is CACDTKDSLPTSWDTRQMFF. CDR3 bases: TGTGCCTGTGACACCAAAGACTCCCTACCAACCTCCTGGGACACCCGACAGATGTTTTTC. The V call is TRDV2, the J call TRDJ3, with a tentative D call TRDD2 (5 bases). TCRdb does not report a J gene; here it was assigned by matching the DNA to germline references. This CDR3 comprises 20 residues. Germline loops: CDR1 GEAIGNYY, CDR2 EKD. V lost 0 bases to trimming and J lost 0 bases, with 17 bases between them.

This clone was found many times. The translation of this DNA and the TCRdb protein of a much larger clone differ at residue 14, probably owing to a read error; the protein shown here is translated from the DNA. The V gene is given as TRDV2, and no J gene call is available; TRDD3, the table's D call, was not compared with the DNA. The CDR3 spans 16 residues. Germline CDR1 and CDR2: GEAIGNYY and EKD. The CDR3 DNA reads TGTGCCTGTGACCTACTGGGGGATACAGGTACCGATAAACCCATCTTT. Translation gives CACDLLGDTGTDKPIF.

In its sample, this clone was seen a few times. The mismatch at residue 6 between this DNA's translation and the TCRdb protein of a much larger clone likely reflects a read error; the protein shown is translated from the DNA. This chain links TRDV1 with TRDJ1, with D possibly matching TRDD2 (5 bases). TCRdb supplies no J gene; here it was assigned by aligning the nucleotide sequence to germline. In germline, CDR1 is TSWWSYY, CDR2 QGS. This CDR3 spans 20 amino acids. The V gene lost 1 base and the J gene lost 1 base, with 25 bases spanning the gap. The CDR3 DNA reads TGTGCTCTTGGGGAACCCGCACCTACTACGGCTGTACTACCCACCGATAAACTCATCTTT. Protein: CALGEPAPTTAVLPTDKLIF.

This clone appeared a few times. This DNA's translation differs at residue 8 from TCRdb's protein, which comes from a much larger clone; a read error is likely, and the protein shown is translated from the DNA. The chain combines TRDV3 with TRDJ3; the match to TRDD3 covers 7 bases. Trimming took 1 base from V and 0 from J; bases not matched to a gene: 33. The CDR3 runs 26 residues. From germline, CDR1 is TVYSNPD and CDR2 GDNSRS (reference sequence). Written as DNA, the CDR3 is TGTGCCTTTAATGATCTAACCCCCTTCGAGACTACTGATGTGGGGGACAGCTCCTGGGACACCCGACAGATGTTTTTC. Translating gives CAFNDLTPFETTDVGDSSWDTRQMFF.

Points on this clone: For this DNA, TCRdb reports the protein of a much larger clone, which diverges at residue 7, most likely from a read error; the protein presented here is translated directly from the DNA. The rearrangement joins TRDV1 to TRDJ1, with D tentatively TRDD3 (6 bases). The CDR3 covers 13 residues. Per the germline V gene, CDR1 is TSWWSYY and CDR2 is QGS. The V end lost 9 bases, the J end lost 8 bases, and 19 bases lay between the germline ends. The CDR3 is CALSSIALGKLIF. The CDR3 DNA follows: TGTGCTCTCTCCTCAATCGCTCTGGGGAAACTCATCTTT.

As regards this clone: The translation of this DNA and the TCRdb protein of a much larger clone differ at residue 6, probably owing to a read error; the protein shown here is translated from the DNA. This chain links TRDV1 with TRDJ1, with 11 positions matching TRDD3. CDR1 is TSWWSYY, CDR2 QGS, per germline. The V gene end was trimmed by 3 bases and the J gene end by 2 bases; junction bases not matched to a gene: 23. The CDR3 runs 22 residues. Here the CDR3 reads CALGDSFPTGGNGGYGTDKLIF. CDR3 bases: TGTGCTCTTGGGGATTCATTTCCTACGGGGGGCAATGGGGGATACGGTACCGATAAACTCATCTTT.

In regard to this clone: TCRdb attributes to this sequence the protein of a much larger clone, which differs from the DNA translation at residue 5; a read error is likely, and the protein displayed is translated from the DNA. The chain joins TRDV2 to TRDJ1; 9 nucleotides align to TRDD3. No J gene is reported in TCRdb; it was inferred here by comparing the DNA with germline. Germline V gene sequence: CDR1 GEAIGNYY, CDR2 EKD. Trimming at V came to 3 bases and at J to 1 base, leaving 14 bases not matched to a gene. This CDR3 contains 18 residues. As DNA, the CDR3 is TGTGCCTGTGACCCCGTTACTGGGGGACATCGACTCACCGATAAACTCATCTTT. The encoded protein is CACDPVTGGHRLTDKLIF.

This clone was picked up many times. V usage is TRDV1 and J usage is TRDJ1; TRDD3 matches 8 bases. Germline V gene data show CDR1 as TSWWSYY and CDR2 as QGS. Unmatched junction bases numbered 22, after V lost 4 bases and J lost 0 bases. The CDR3 covers 21 residues. The CDR3 sequence is CALGVNSHGRLGVRNTDKLIF. CDR3 coding DNA: TGTGCTCTTGGGGTAAACTCCCATGGTAGACTGGGGGTCAGAAACACCGATAAACTCATCTTT.

The table lists this clone with many counts. This sequence joins TRDV2 and TRDJ3, with D perhaps TRDD3 (5 bases). TCRdb carries no J gene annotation; the J gene was assigned here by matching the DNA with germline. The CDR3 consists of 19 residues. Deletions cut 3 bases from V and 5 bases from J, with 22 bases between. From germline, CDR1 is GEAIGNYY and CDR2 EKD. In nucleotides, the CDR3 is TGTGCCTGTGACGGGATGGAGGCTATTAGCGTGGGGGACACCCGACAGATGTTTTTC. Translation gives CACDGMEAISVGDTRQMFF.